Each of the 20 T cell receptor beta chains below was sequenced from the same sample in a study of T cells after yellow fever vaccination. TCRdb analysed the 5' RACE reads with MiXCR anew, one entry per CDR3 protein. The data contain roughly 500,000 distinct CDR3 sequences, 15% to 20% of them seen just once; the ten biggest clones take up roughly an eighth. The sample consisted of PBMCs, taken 15 days after the yellow fever booster vaccination. The receptors were gathered from a man aged 25 to 40 who received the YFV17D yellow fever vaccine.

With regard to this clonotype: The junction departs from the called germline gene at one end, perhaps through a read error. The rearrangement links TRBV20-1 to TRBJ2-7, with a tentative D call TRBD2 (7 bases). This CDR3 region has 14 residues. Germline-derived CDR1 and CDR2 are DFQATT and SNEGSKA (reference sequence). CDR3 DNA: TGCAGTGTTAGAGGGGGGGGCGGGGGCTACGAGCAGTACTTC. This gives the protein CSVRGGGGGYEQYF.

The rearrangement links TRBV30 to TRBJ2-6; D gene ambiguous. Germline V gene sequence: CDR1 GTSNPN, CDR2 SVGIG (reference sequence). The V and J ends lost 0 bases and 1 base respectively, with 7 bases between them. This CDR3 contains 15 residues. CDR3 loop: CAWSVPWSGANVLTF. DNA of the CDR3: TGTGCCTGGAGTGTACCATGGTCTGGGGCCAACGTCCTGACTTTC.

The CDR3 reads CSVAGQGMNTEAFF. The CDR3 DNA sequence: TGCAGCGTTGCGGGACAGGGTATGAACACTGAAGCTTTCTTT. The V call is TRBV29-1, the J call TRBJ1-1; TRBD1 aligns across 9 bases. The CDR3 length is 14 residues. V dropped 4 bases and J dropped 0; count of bases not matched to a gene: 3. Looked up from germline, CDR1 is SQVTM and CDR2 is ANQGSEA.

The chain uses TRBV27 and TRBJ1-1, with 9 bases aligning to TRBD1. The CDR3 runs 14 residues. Germline values: CDR1 MNHEY, CDR2 SMNVEV (reference sequence). Germline trimming cut 6 bases from V and 7 bases from J; bases unmatched to any gene: 9. The CDR3 region has the DNA TGTGCCAGCAGCCCTGGGACAGGGCTTGTTGAAGCTTTCTTT. As protein: CASSPGTGLVEAFF.

CDR3 amino acids: CASRLARESEQYF. CDR3 nucleotides: TGTGCCAGCCGCTTGGCCAGGGAGTCCGAGCAGTACTTC. The chain is built from TRBV12-3 or TRBV12-4 and TRBJ2-7; either TRBD1 or TRBD2 may fit D (5 bases each). The CDR3 spans 13 residues. Trimming left V 8 bases short and J 6 bases short, with 17 bases between.

A few counts support this clonotype. The J gene is TRBJ2-7, the V gene TRBV5-6; no firm D call. Germline loops: CDR1 SGHDT, CDR2 YYEEEE. The CDR3 is made up of 13 amino acids. The V end was cut by 5 bases, the J end by 10 bases, with 19 bases between. The CDR3: CASSPGPSPAQYF. DNA of the CDR3: TGTGCCAGCAGTCCAGGACCCTCCCCGGCCCAGTACTTC. Full variable domain (outside the CDR3, taken from reference TRBV5-6 and TRBJ2-7): DAGVTQSPTHLIKTRGQQVTLRCSPKSGHDTVSWYQQALGQGPQFIFQYYEEEERQRGNFPDRFSGHQFPNYSSELNVNALLLGDSALYLCASSPGPSPAQYFGPGTRLTVT.

This clonotype was picked up a small number of times. The chain carries TRBV5-1 and TRBJ2-1; no clear D. Trimming shortened V by 6 bases and J by 3 bases, and 16 bases separated the two germline ends. Germline-derived CDR1 and CDR2 are SGHRS and YFSETQ. CDR3 length: 15 amino acids. The CDR3 region has the DNA TGCGCCAGCATCTTAGGGCCTTCCGTCTACAATGAGCAGTTCTTC. Its protein is CASILGPSVYNEQFF.

This clonotype was seen more than once but under ten times. The chain employs TRBV28 and TRBJ1-3; D uncertain. This CDR3 spans 11 amino acids. With 7 bases removed from V and 6 bases from J, the gap between germline ends came to 7 bases. The germline V gene encodes CDR1 MDHEN and CDR2 SYDVKM. The CDR3 region has the DNA TGTGCCAGCATAGGACTAAACACCATATATTTT. The encoded protein is CASIGLNTIYF. The whole variable domain, remainder taken from reference TRBV28 and TRBJ1-3, is DVKVTQSSRYLVKRTGEKVFLECVQDMDHENMFWYRQDPGLGLRLIYFSYDVKMKEKGDIPEGYSVSREKKERFSLILESASTNQTSMYLCASIGLNTIYFGEGSWLTVV.

This sequence joins TRBV9 and TRBJ2-5; TRBD2 matches at 9 bases. V lost 0 bases to trimming and J lost 3 bases; unmatched junction nucleotides: 0. Germline CDR1 reads SGDLS; CDR2 reads YYNGEE. The CDR3 is made up of 14 amino acids. This CDR3 is CASSVASGEETQYF. Here the CDR3 DNA reads TGTGCCAGCAGCGTAGCTAGCGGGGAAGAGACCCAGTACTTC.

This clonotype occurred a few times. The chain recombines TRBV10-3 with TRBJ2-1; TRBD2 aligns across 10 bases. CDR1 and CDR2 (germline): ENHRY, SYGVKD. This CDR3 comprises 16 residues. The junction had 12 bases not matched to a gene; V was cut back by 4 bases and J by 9 bases. The CDR3 DNA follows: TGTGCCATCAGTGGGGCTAGCGGGGGCTCAGGAGGTGAGCAGTTCTTC. Translated, it gives CAISGASGGSGGEQFF.

The chain couples TRBV19 to TRBJ2-7, with 13 bases aligning to TRBD2. Trimming took 7 bases from V and 3 from J; bases not matched to a gene: 6. The CDR3 runs to 15 residues. Germline CDR1 and CDR2: LNHDA and SQIVND (reference sequence). The CDR3, as DNA: TGTGCCAGTACCAGGACTAGCGGGGGACGCTACGAGCAGTACTTC. It encodes CASTRTSGGRYEQYF.

This clonotype was detected a few times. The chain recombines TRBV4-2 with TRBJ1-1; TRBD1 might be the D (5 bases). The CDR3 is made up of 13 amino acids. V was pared by 8 bases and J by 4 bases, with 14 bases between. From germline, CDR1 is LGHNA and CDR2 YNFKEQ. Here the CDR3 DNA reads TGTGCCAGCGGCAGGGACCGGATCACTGAAGCTTTCTTT. It translates to CASGRDRITEAFF.

The chain joins TRBV12-3 or TRBV12-4 to TRBJ2-7, with D unclear. This CDR3 comprises 13 residues. V lost 0 bases and J lost 7, with 10 bases in between. The CDR3 sequence is CASSLAKVREQYF. In DNA form, the CDR3 reads TGTGCCAGCAGTTTAGCGAAGGTGCGGGAGCAGTACTTC.

The chain has TRBV10-3 and TRBJ2-7; D may be TRBD1 (6 bases). Germline lookup yields CDR1 ENHRY and CDR2 SYGVKD. Trimming took off 0 bases at V and 1 base at J, with 16 bases between the two ends. The CDR3 has 17 amino acids. The CDR3 nucleotides are TGTGCCATCAGTGAGTCGGCCTTGGGGGCACAATCCTACGAGCAGTACTTC. Its translation is CAISESALGAQSYEQYF.

This clonotype was observed a few times. V and J are TRBV19 and TRBJ2-5; 13 bases are shared with TRBD2. This CDR3 comprises 17 residues. CDR1 is LNHDA, CDR2 SQIVND, per germline (reference sequence). V trimming: 3 bases; J trimming: 5 bases; junction bases outside the gene matches: 9. CDR3 in DNA: TGTGCCAGTAGTATGCGACTAGCGGGAGGAAGGGTTGAGACCCAGTACTTC. It is translated as CASSMRLAGGRVETQYF.

This clonotype was detected ten times or more. The V call is TRBV24-1, the J call TRBJ2-2; D uncertain. CDR1 is KGHDR and CDR2 is SFDVKD in the germline V gene. There are 13 residues in the CDR3. The CDR3 nucleotides read TGTACTTATATAAGACATTCCGCCGGGGAGCTGTTTTTT. This encodes CTYIRHSAGELFF.

The rearrangement joins TRBV27 to TRBJ1-2; D perhaps matches TRBD1 (6 bases). V lost 0 bases, J lost 4 bases, and 12 bases lay in between. Germline CDR1 and CDR2: MNHEY and SMNVEV (reference sequence). The CDR3 is 15 residues long. CDR3 region: CASSLSRDNFYGYTF. The CDR3 DNA is TGTGCCAGCAGTTTATCGCGGGACAATTTCTATGGCTACACCTTC.

V usage is TRBV30 and J usage is TRBJ1-5, with D unresolved. Deletions cut 5 bases from V and 2 bases from J, with 10 bases between. This CDR3 is built from 13 residues. Germline V CDR1 and CDR2: GTSNPN, SVGIG (reference sequence). The CDR3 bases are TGTGCCTGGGCGGATCGTGGCAATCAGCCCCAGCATTTT. It codes for CAWADRGNQPQHF.

In this sample, this clonotype turned up a few times. V is TRBV6-1 and J is TRBJ2-3, with D unresolved. Between the trimmed V and J ends, which lost 6 bases and 1 base, there was a span of 20 bases. The CDR3 covers 17 residues. CDR1 is MNHNS and CDR2 is SASEGT in the germline V gene. In nucleotides, the CDR3 is TGTGCCAGCAGCGGACGGTACATGACGCGAGGCACAGATACGCAGTATTTT. Amino acid sequence: CASSGRYMTRGTDTQYF.

CDR3 sequence (DNA): TGTGCCAGCAGCTTAGGGCAGGCGTTTGAGCAGTTCTTC. This codes for CASSLGQAFEQFF. The V call is TRBV7-8, the J call TRBJ2-1, with no clear D. Germline V gene lookup returns CDR1 SGHVS and CDR2 FQNEAQ. V was pared by 1 base and J by 9 bases, with 10 bases between. The CDR3 is made up of 13 amino acids.